This T cell receptor (beta chain) was found in a study of blood T cell repertoires in COVID-19. On the study more broadly: Acute and convalescent COVID-19 specimens originated in the United States, Italy and Spain. Sample material is recorded as cDNA or gDNA derived from T cells, B-cell-depleted T cells, or PBMCs.

The CDR3 consists of 13 residues. V dropped 5 bases and J dropped 4 bases, with 11 bases sitting between them. In germline, CDR1 is SGHNT, CDR2 YENEEA. Source study methods: Nucleated cell number was recorded as an estimate derived from reference gene primer amplification. The table came from immunoSEQ multiplex PCR; TCRdb's copy has only in-frame clones and leaves some out. V and J calls and clone size come straight from that table; D and trimming were deduced from the DNA. The table records 40,000 to 55,000 clones, 86% of them present only once. This TCR derives from a human donor in a cohort sampled during active COVID-19. This chain uses TRBV11-3 with TRBJ2-5, with D perhaps TRBD1 (6 bases). The sample was peripheral blood. The CDR3 protein is CASSEDRLETQYF. The CDR3 nucleotides are TGTGCCAGCAGCGAGGACAGATTAGAGACCCAGTACTTC.